This T cell receptor (beta chain) was retrieved from a study of Ad26.COV2.S vaccination and SARS-CoV-2 variants. The study, taken as a whole, reports: The study found higher spike-specific TCR breadth in vaccine than placebo recipients. Substantial breadth in spike-specific CD8+ and CD4+ T cell responses was reportedly seen after vaccination. Comparability of non-spike TCR breadth was observed across vaccine and placebo recipients.

Regarding this clone: Its matching antigen is unknown.

Treatment: roughly 19 received Ad26.COV2.S at low or high dose, single or two shots; 5 received placebo; per-sample allocation not given. Collection of samples fell on day 63 after the first vaccine or placebo injection. Measured with immunoSEQ multiplex PCR; TCRdb has only the in-frame clones, and not every one. This sample has 240,000 or so clones, with around 87% found just once. Per germline, CDR1 LNHDA and CDR2 SQIVND (reference sequence). This CDR3 has 14 amino acids. The germline V and J ends were trimmed by 3 bases and 3 bases, with 9 bases remaining between them. The V gene is TRBV19, the J gene TRBJ1-5, with D uncertain. This receptor was identified in a person aged 18-65 years who received the Ad26.COV2.S COVID-19 vaccine or a placebo. The sample was peripheral blood, taken in a trial of Ad26.COV2.S vaccine versus placebo. This CDR3 is CASSIFEANQPQHF. CDR3 sequence (DNA): TGTGCCAGTAGTATCTTCGAGGCCAATCAGCCCCAGCATTTT.